The 30 T cell receptor beta chains listed next were all sequenced from one sample in a study of T cell repertoires in cytomegalovirus infection. For these TCRs, the target antigens are not known. TCRdb reprocessed the reads with MiXCR, giving one entry per CDR3 protein. The sample lists tens of thousands of distinct CDR3 sequences; 20% were seen once. This sample comprised CD8+ T cells from cultured PBMCs, obtained from culture after CMV antigen stimulation. The receptors originated from a human donor in good health (CMV status not recorded). Some clones in this sample may be carry-over from other donors' samples.

The table lists this clonotype with a few counts. This sequence joins TRBV7-8 and TRBJ1-4; D unclear. The CDR3 sequence is 13 residues long. V was trimmed by 5 bases and J by 8 bases, leaving 12 bases between them. In germline, CDR1 is SGHVS, CDR2 FQNEAQ. The CDR3 is CASSLSSGEKLFF. The CDR3 DNA reads TGTGCCAGCAGCCTATCCAGTGGAGAAAAACTGTTTTTT.

The rearrangement joins TRBV18 to TRBJ1-2, with 10 bases fitting TRBD1. The CDR3 contains 15 residues. Looked up from germline, CDR1 is KGHSH and CDR2 is LQKENI. V lost 2 bases and J lost 8; bases outside the gene matches: 8. CDR3 sequence reads: CASSPSRDRGGGYTF. CDR3 coding DNA: TGTGCCAGCTCACCAAGCCGGGACAGGGGAGGCGGCTACACCTTC.

This chain uses TRBV7-9 with TRBJ1-2, with D hard to call. The length of the CDR3 is 14 residues. The V end lost 4 bases, the J end lost 8 bases, and 17 bases lay between the germline ends. Looked up from germline, CDR1 is SEHNR and CDR2 is FQNEAQ (reference sequence). CDR3 residues: CASSYQSETGGYTF. CDR3 DNA: TGTGCCAGCAGCTATCAATCGGAAACGGGGGGCTACACCTTC. The complete variable domain, with remaining parts taken from reference TRBV7-9 and TRBJ1-2, reads DTGVSQNPRHKITKRGQNVTFRCDPISEHNRLYWYRQTLGQGPEFLTYFQNEAQLEKSRLLSDRFSAERPKGSFSTLEIQRTEQGDSAMYLCASSYQSETGGYTFGSGTRLTVV.

In this sample, this clonotype turned up a few times. The chain is built from TRBV7-6 and TRBJ1-1; the D gene is possibly TRBD1 (5 bases). V lost 5 bases, J lost 1 base, and 11 bases lay in between. The CDR3 runs to 14 residues. CDR1 is SGHVS, CDR2 FNYEAQ, per germline. In DNA form, the CDR3 reads TGTGCCAGCAGCCCGTTTGGGGCGAACACTGAAGCTTTCTTT. Encoded protein: CASSPFGANTEAFF.

This clonotype has more than one count but fewer than ten. The chain couples TRBV7-8 to TRBJ1-6; 9 bases match TRBD1. Germline values: CDR1 SGHVS, CDR2 FQNEAQ. The V and J ends lost 1 base and 9 bases, in that order; junction bases with no gene match: 4. The CDR3 is 15 residues long. The CDR3 DNA reads as TGTGCCAGCAGCTTAGGGACAGGGGCTAGTTCACCCCTCCACTTT. Translation gives CASSLGTGASSPLHF.

This clonotype occurred many times. This chain connects TRBV7-8 to TRBJ1-2; maybe TRBD1 (5 bases). Trimming took off 3 bases at V and 2 bases at J, with 10 bases between the two ends. This CDR3 spans 14 amino acids. The germline CDR1 and CDR2 sequences are SGHVS and FQNEAQ. DNA of the CDR3: TGTGCCAGCAGCTTTTGGGGGACCAACTATGGCTACACCTTC. Encoded protein: CASSFWGTNYGYTF. The full variable domain, rest sourced from reference TRBV7-8 and TRBJ1-2, is GAGVSQSPRYKVAKRGQDVALRCDPISGHVSLFWYQQALGQGPEFLTYFQNEAQLDKSGLPSDRFFAERPEGSVSTLKIQRTQQEDSAVYLCASSFWGTNYGYTFGSGTRLTVV.

This clonotype was seen a handful of times. The genes are TRBV12-3 or TRBV12-4 and TRBJ2-3; D may correspond to TRBD1 or TRBD2 (5 bases each). The CDR3 contains 14 residues. Trimming took off 5 bases at V and 9 bases at J, with 18 bases between the two ends. CDR3: CASSPPWGKKTQYF. In nucleotides, the CDR3 is TGTGCCAGCAGTCCACCATGGGGGAAGAAAACGCAGTATTTT.

This clonotype was found many times. The chain uses TRBV7-2 and TRBJ2-5, with D possibly matching TRBD1 (6 bases). Germline CDR1 SGHTA, CDR2 FQGNSA. Trimming left V 2 bases short and J 4 bases short, with 8 bases between. The CDR3 length is 13 residues. As DNA, the CDR3 is TGTGCCAGCAGCTTACAGGGGTTAGAGACCCAGTACTTC. Its translation is CASSLQGLETQYF.

This clonotype was detected ten times or more. The rearrangement links TRBV27 to TRBJ2-7, with TRBD1 matching 7 bases. The CDR3 consists of 13 residues. Losses at the gene ends were 6 bases for V and 7 bases for J; bases not matched to a gene: 9. The V gene's germline CDR1 is MNHEY and CDR2 SMNVEV (reference sequence). The CDR3 protein is CASRPDRVREQYF. CDR3 in DNA: TGTGCCAGCAGACCCGACAGGGTGAGAGAGCAGTACTTC.

This clonotype came up many times. This chain joins TRBV4-1 and TRBJ1-1; D not certain. Deletions cut 1 base from V and 8 bases from J, with 11 bases between. This CDR3 spans 13 amino acids. In germline, CDR1 is MGHRA, CDR2 YSYEKL. The chain's CDR3 is CASSQASRVEAFF. In nucleotides, the CDR3 is TGCGCCAGCAGCCAAGCCTCGCGGGTGGAAGCTTTCTTT.

This rearrangement joins TRBV28 to TRBJ2-7, with TRBD1 identical over 9 bases. Germline CDR1 MDHEN, CDR2 SYDVKM. There are 14 residues in the CDR3. The junction had 7 bases not matched to a gene; V was cut back by 5 bases and J by 5 bases. The chain's CDR3 is CASSALQGAHEQYF. The CDR3 bases are TGTGCCAGCAGTGCACTACAGGGGGCTCACGAGCAGTACTTC.

This clonotype was counted between two and nine times. The chain uses TRBV6-5 and TRBJ2-7; D is undetermined. Germline CDR1 and CDR2: MNHEY and SVGAGI. The CDR3 has 13 amino acids. Deletions cut 2 bases from V and 0 bases from J, with 5 bases between. Written as DNA, the CDR3 is TGTGCCAGCAGTTACGGCCTCTCCTACGAGCAGTACTTC. Its protein product is CASSYGLSYEQYF.

This chain joins TRBV19 and TRBJ1-2, with D maybe TRBD1 (5 bases). Looked up from germline, CDR1 is LNHDA and CDR2 is SQIVND (reference sequence). CDR3 size: 15 residues. Trimming took off 4 bases at V and 2 bases at J, with 14 bases between the two ends. In DNA form, the CDR3 reads TGTGCCAGTAGTACCGGGACCTCCGCGAACTATGGCTACACCTTC. Protein product: CASSTGTSANYGYTF.

V gene TRBV19 combines with J gene TRBJ2-7; maybe TRBD1 (5 bases). V was cut by 0 bases and J by 3 bases, with 21 bases left in between. CDR1 is LNHDA, CDR2 SQIVND, per germline (reference sequence). CDR3 size: 18 residues. The CDR3: CASSIDRKTGQGNYEQYF. In DNA form, the CDR3 reads TGTGCCAGTAGTATAGATCGCAAGACCGGACAAGGGAACTACGAGCAGTACTTC.

This clonotype turned up a few times. The J gene is TRBJ2-3, the V gene TRBV7-9; maybe TRBD1 (5 bases). V lost 1 base and J lost 0, with 5 bases in between. Germline values: CDR1 SEHNR, CDR2 FQNEAQ (reference sequence). The CDR3 runs 14 residues. CDR3 sequence reads: CASSLEGSTDTQYF. In DNA form, the CDR3 reads TGTGCCAGCAGCTTAGAGGGGAGCACAGATACGCAGTATTTT.

This clonotype occurred a few times. The chain couples TRBV7-2 to TRBJ2-1; TRBD1 matches 8 bases. V lost 2 bases and J lost 7; bases outside the gene matches: 16. This CDR3 is built from 18 residues. From germline, CDR1 is SGHTA and CDR2 FQGNSA. CDR3 in DNA: TGTGCCAGCAGCTTAAACGGGGGTGACAGGGGAGGTTTGAATGAGCAGTTCTTC. Its protein product is CASSLNGGDRGGLNEQFF. The full variable domain, its missing parts supplied by reference TRBV7-2 and TRBJ2-1, is GAGVSQSPSNKVTEKGKDVELRCDPISGHTALYWYRQSLGQGLEFLIYFQGNSAPDKSGLPSDRFSAERTGGSVSTLTIQRTQQEDSAVYLCASSLNGGDRGGLNEQFFGPGTRLTVL.

This clonotype has a handful of counts. The chain combines TRBV24-1 with TRBJ2-2; D is uncertain. Germline V gene sequence: CDR1 KGHDR, CDR2 SFDVKD. V lost 0 bases and J 1 base, leaving 11 bases between the germline ends. This CDR3 is 17 amino acids long. CDR3 region: CATSDLRLGLNTGELFF. CDR3 coding DNA: TGTGCCACCAGTGATTTGCGGCTGGGATTGAACACCGGGGAGCTGTTTTTT.

This clonotype occurred a few times. The chain uses TRBV7-2 and TRBJ2-1; 9 nucleotides agree with TRBD1. Losses at the gene ends were 5 bases for V and 6 bases for J; bases not matched to a gene: 8. The CDR3 consists of 15 residues. Germline-derived CDR1 and CDR2 are SGHTA and FQGNSA. CDR3 protein: CASSPGQGIGNEQFF. The CDR3 DNA sequence: TGTGCCAGCAGCCCCGGACAGGGGATAGGCAATGAGCAGTTCTTC. Complete variable domain (other parts from reference TRBV7-2 and TRBJ2-1): GAGVSQSPSNKVTEKGKDVELRCDPISGHTALYWYRQSLGQGLEFLIYFQGNSAPDKSGLPSDRFSAERTGGSVSTLTIQRTQQEDSAVYLCASSPGQGIGNEQFFGPGTRLTVL.

The sample holds many counts of this clonotype. The chain uses TRBV7-6 and TRBJ1-2; no clear D. In germline, CDR1 is SGHVS, CDR2 FNYEAQ. Deletions cut 5 bases from V and 4 bases from J, with 14 bases between. This CDR3 is built from 14 residues. The DNA of the CDR3 is TGTGCCAGCAGCCCGCAGCGGGGAATCTATGGCTACACCTTC. The encoded protein is CASSPQRGIYGYTF.

This clonotype was seen a few times. The CDR3: CASSFGQGAIEQYF. The CDR3 coding sequence is TGTGCCAGCAGCTTCGGACAGGGGGCTATCGAGCAGTACTTC. V usage is TRBV7-2 and J usage is TRBJ2-7, with 11 bases matching TRBD1. CDR3 length equals 14 residues. V lost 3 bases, J lost 6 bases, and 4 bases stayed unmatched. Germline CDR1 SGHTA, CDR2 FQGNSA.

This sequence joins TRBV9 and TRBJ2-5; 12 bases are shared with TRBD2. The germline V gene has CDR1 SGDLS and CDR2 YYNGEE. V lost 4 bases to trimming and J lost 1 base; unmatched junction nucleotides: 11. The CDR3 has 18 amino acids. This chain's CDR3 is CASSSTNEGLAGQETQYF. DNA for the CDR3: TGTGCCAGCAGCTCGACCAACGAGGGACTAGCGGGCCAAGAGACCCAGTACTTC.

The chain couples TRBV4-1 to TRBJ1-5, with TRBD1 matching 10 bases. The CDR3 is made up of 15 amino acids. The germline V gene encodes CDR1 MGHRA and CDR2 YSYEKL. Trimming cost V 2 bases and J 5 bases; bases outside gene matches: 3. DNA for the CDR3: TGCGCCAGCAGCCAAAGACAGGGGGCGGATCAGCCCCAGCATTTT. This translates into CASSQRQGADQPQHF.

V gene TRBV28 combines with J gene TRBJ2-7; TRBD2 aligns across 7 bases. The germline V gene has CDR1 MDHEN and CDR2 SYDVKM. V trimming: 0 bases; J trimming: 4 bases; junction bases outside the gene matches: 9. The CDR3 spans 16 residues. CDR3 residues: CASSLWTGGSSYEQYF. CDR3 DNA sequence: TGTGCCAGCAGTTTATGGACGGGGGGTTCGTCGTACGAGCAGTACTTC.

J is TRBJ2-1 and V is TRBV11-2; D not resolved. From germline, CDR1 is SGHAT and CDR2 FQNNGV. CDR3 length: 15 residues. V gave up 4 bases and J gave up 1 base, with 11 bases separating them. CDR3 nucleotide sequence: TGTGCCAGCAGCTCAAGGGTGGGTTCCTACAATGAGCAGTTCTTC. Translation: CASSSRVGSYNEQFF. Variable domain in full (rest from reference TRBV11-2 and TRBJ2-1): EAGVAQSPRYKIIEKRQSVAFWCNPISGHATLYWYQQILGQGPKLLIQFQNNGVVDDSQLPKDRFSAERLKGVDSTLKIQPAKLEDSAVYLCASSSRVGSYNEQFFGPGTRLTVL.

This clonotype was counted between two and nine times. This chain uses TRBV12-3 or TRBV12-4 with TRBJ2-1; D is perhaps TRBD1 (6 bases). The V end was cut by 8 bases, the J end by 5 bases, with 10 bases between. The CDR3 extends over 12 amino acids. The CDR3 is CASCQGNNEQFF. The CDR3 coding sequence is TGTGCCAGCTGCCAGGGGAACAATGAGCAGTTCTTC.

The CDR3 region has the DNA TGTGCCAGCAGCTTAGACGTCTCTCCTCAAGAGACCCAGTACTTC. Translation gives CASSLDVSPQETQYF. The gene calls are TRBV7-9 and TRBJ2-5, with D uncertain. V shed 1 base and J shed 2 bases, with 11 bases lying between them. Germline lookup yields CDR1 SEHNR and CDR2 FQNEAQ (reference sequence). This CDR3 has 15 amino acids.

This clonotype has just a few counts. The chain combines TRBV20-1 with TRBJ1-2; tentative D call: TRBD1 (6 bases). Germline loops: CDR1 DFQATT, CDR2 SNEGSKA (reference sequence). The CDR3 loop spans 16 amino acids. V lost 3 bases and J 2 bases, leaving 19 bases between the germline ends. This CDR3 is CSARETRQANNYGYTF. Written as DNA, the CDR3 is TGCAGTGCTAGGGAGACCCGACAGGCCAACAACTATGGCTACACCTTC.

The table lists this clonotype with a few counts. The chain carries TRBV2 and TRBJ2-7; D gene ambiguous. Trimming cost V 3 bases and J 5 bases, with 11 bases left between them. CDR1 and CDR2 (germline): SNHLY, FYNNEI. This CDR3 is built from 13 residues. The CDR3 coding sequence is TGTGCCAGCAGTGACTCCATTCCCGACGAGCAGTACTTC. This translates into CASSDSIPDEQYF.

The rearrangement uses TRBV12-3 or TRBV12-4 and TRBJ1-1; no reliable D call. The CDR3 covers 14 residues. The germline V and J ends were trimmed by 6 bases and 4 bases, with 15 bases remaining between them. CDR3 sequence: CASSQGPGGTEAFF. For the CDR3, the DNA is TGTGCCAGCAGCCAAGGACCAGGAGGCACTGAAGCTTTCTTT.

This rearrangement joins TRBV11-1 to TRBJ2-1; 10 nucleotides line up with TRBD2. V lost 5 bases, J lost 0 bases, and 19 bases stayed unmatched. Germline V gives CDR1 SGHAT, CDR2 FQDESV (reference sequence). There are 21 residues in the CDR3. CDR3 protein: CASSPTLPVASGGPSYNEQFF. The CDR3 bases are TGTGCCAGCAGCCCAACCCTCCCCGTGGCTAGCGGGGGACCCTCCTACAATGAGCAGTTCTTC.